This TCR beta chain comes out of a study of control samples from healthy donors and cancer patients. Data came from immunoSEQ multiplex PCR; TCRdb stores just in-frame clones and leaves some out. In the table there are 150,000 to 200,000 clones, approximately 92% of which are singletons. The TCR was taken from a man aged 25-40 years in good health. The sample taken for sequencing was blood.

The CDR3 region is CASSRLAGDTGELFF. CDR3 coding DNA: TGCGCCAGCAGCCGGCTAGCGGGGGACACCGGGGAGCTGTTTTTT. The chain carries TRBV4-1 and TRBJ2-2; 10 nucleotides agree with TRBD2. The CDR3 extends over 15 amino acids. Germline CDR1 reads MGHRA; CDR2 reads YSYEKL. Trimming at V came to 4 bases and at J to 3 bases, leaving 2 bases not matched to a gene.